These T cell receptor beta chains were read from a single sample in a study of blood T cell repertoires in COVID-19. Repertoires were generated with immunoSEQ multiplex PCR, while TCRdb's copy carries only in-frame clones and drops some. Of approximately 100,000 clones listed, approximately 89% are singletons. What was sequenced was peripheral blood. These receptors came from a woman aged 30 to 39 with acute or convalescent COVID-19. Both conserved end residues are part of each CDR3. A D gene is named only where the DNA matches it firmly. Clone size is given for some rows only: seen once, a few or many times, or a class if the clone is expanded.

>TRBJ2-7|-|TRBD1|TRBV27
CASSPRRTGWREQYF
TGTGCCAGCAGCCCTAGACGGACAGGGTGGCGCGAGCAGTACTTC
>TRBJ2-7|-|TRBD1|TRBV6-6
CASSLTPGQGAYEQYF
TGTGCCAGCAGTTTGACCCCGGGACAGGGGGCCTACGAGCAGTACTTC
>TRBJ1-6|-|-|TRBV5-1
CASSGAWDSPLHF
TGCGCCAGCAGTGGGGCGTGGGATTCACCCCTCCACTTT
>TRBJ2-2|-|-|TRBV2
CASRVEGGTGELFF
TGTGCCAGCAGGGTGGAGGGGGGGACCGGGGAGCTGTTTTTT
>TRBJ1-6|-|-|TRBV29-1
CSVRQGYNSPLHF
TGCAGCGTTCGGCAGGGGTATAACTCACCCCTCCACTTT
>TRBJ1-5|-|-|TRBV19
CASSMYSQNLRQPQHF
TGTGCCAGTAGTATGTATAGCCAGAACCTTCGTCAGCCCCAGCATTTT
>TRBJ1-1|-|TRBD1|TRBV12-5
CASGPDRGEAFF
TGTGCTAGTGGTCCCGACAGGGGTGAAGCTTTCTTT
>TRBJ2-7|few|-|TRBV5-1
CASRLEQGAYEQYF
TGCGCCAGCAGGCTCGAACAGGGAGCCTACGAGCAGTACTTC
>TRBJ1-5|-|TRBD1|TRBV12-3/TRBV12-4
CASSGQGDQPQHF
TGTGCCAGCAGTGGACAGGGTGATCAGCCCCAGCATTTT
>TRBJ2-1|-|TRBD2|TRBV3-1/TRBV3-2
CASSQDEGLAGAHEQFF
TGTGCCAGCAGCCAAGACGAGGGACTAGCGGGGGCCCATGAGCAGTTCTTC
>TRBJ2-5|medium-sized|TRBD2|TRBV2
CASAGGDNTGETQYF
TGTGCCAGCGCGGGGGGGGACAACACGGGAGAGACCCAGTACTTC
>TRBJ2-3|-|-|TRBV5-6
CASSSSGGVSTDTQYF
TGTGCCAGCAGCTCCTCTGGCGGGGTTAGCACAGATACGCAGTATTTT
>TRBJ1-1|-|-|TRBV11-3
CASSLYSDLNTEAFF
TGTGCCAGCAGCTTATACTCCGACTTGAACACTGAAGCTTTCTTT
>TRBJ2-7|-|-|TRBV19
CASSFGYEQYF
TGTGCCAGTAGTTTCGGCTACGAGCAGTACTTC
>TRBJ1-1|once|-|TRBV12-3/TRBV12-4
CASSPQNTEAFF
TGTGCCAGCAGTCCCCAGAACACTGAAGCTTTCTTT
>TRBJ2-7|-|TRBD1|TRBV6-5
CASRRQGAGEQYF
TGTGCCAGCAGACGACAGGGGGCAGGCGAGCAGTACTTC
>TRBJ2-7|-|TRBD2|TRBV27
CASGTGTSLFEQYF
TGTGCCAGCGGTACCGGGACTAGTCTTTTCGAGCAGTACTTC
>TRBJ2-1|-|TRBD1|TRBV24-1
CATSPSTGQGFSNEQFF
TGTGCCACCAGCCCTTCTACGGGACAGGGGTTTTCTAATGAGCAGTTCTTC
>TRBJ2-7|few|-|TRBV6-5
CASSTQGVPTYEQYF
TGTGCCAGCAGTACACAGGGAGTACCTACCTACGAGCAGTACTTC
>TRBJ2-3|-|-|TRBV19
CASGLGASGDTQYF
TGTGCCAGTGGTTTAGGGGCCAGCGGGGATACGCAGTATTTT
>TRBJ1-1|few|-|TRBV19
CASSIAQGTEAFF
TGTGCCAGTAGTATCGCCCAGGGCACTGAAGCTTTCTTT
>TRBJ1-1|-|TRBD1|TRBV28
CASRTGALNTEAFF
TGTGCCAGCAGGACAGGGGCCCTGAACACTGAAGCTTTCTTT
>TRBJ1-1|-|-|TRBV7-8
CASSSSPEPLEAFF
TGTGCCAGCAGCTCATCACCAGAACCCCTTGAAGCTTTCTTT
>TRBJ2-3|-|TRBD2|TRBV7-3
CASSLLAGTDTQYF
TGTGCCAGCAGCTTACTAGCGGGGACAGATACGCAGTATTTT
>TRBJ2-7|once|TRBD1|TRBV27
CATRPGQGTYEQYF
TGTGCCACCCGGCCAGGACAGGGAACCTACGAGCAGTACTTC
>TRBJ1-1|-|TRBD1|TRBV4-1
CASSQDGRDRLNTEAFF
TGCGCCAGCAGCCAAGATGGCCGGGACAGGCTGAACACTGAAGCTTTCTTT
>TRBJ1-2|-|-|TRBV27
CATRQFRDGYTF
TGTGCCACCCGACAGTTTCGGGATGGCTACACCTTC
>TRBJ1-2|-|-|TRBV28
CASTPGEGSYGYTF
TGTGCCAGCACACCCGGGGAGGGGTCTTATGGCTACACCTTC
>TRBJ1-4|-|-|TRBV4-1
CASSQDQVNRFSTNEKLFF
TGCGCCAGCAGCCAAGATCAGGTGAACAGGTTCTCAACTAATGAAAAACTGTTTTTT
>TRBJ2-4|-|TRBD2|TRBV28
CASSLTPGGGAKNIQYF
TGTGCCAGCAGTTTGACTCCGGGAGGGGGGGCCAAAAACATTCAGTACTTC
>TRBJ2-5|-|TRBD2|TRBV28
CASSFGGTQETQYF
TGTGCCAGCAGTTTCGGGGGGACTCAAGAGACCCAGTACTTC
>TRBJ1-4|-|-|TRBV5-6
CASSGWTALATNEKLFF
TGTGCCAGCAGCGGTTGGACAGCCCTCGCAACTAATGAAAAACTGTTTTTT
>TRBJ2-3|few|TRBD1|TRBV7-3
CASSPTGAGTRDTQYF
TGTGCCAGCAGTCCTACAGGGGCCGGCACTAGAGATACGCAGTATTTT
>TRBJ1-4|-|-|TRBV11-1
CASSQSGNNEKLFF
TGTGCCAGCAGCCAATCCGGGAATAATGAAAAACTGTTTTTT
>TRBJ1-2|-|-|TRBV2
CASGRDPYGYTF
TGTGCCAGCGGGAGGGATCCATATGGCTACACCTTC
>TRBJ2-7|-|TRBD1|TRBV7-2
CASSSRTGDYEQYF
TGTGCCAGCAGCTCCCGGACAGGGGACTACGAGCAGTACTTC
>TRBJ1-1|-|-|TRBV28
CASSSPDSGVNTEAFF
TGTGCCAGCAGCTCCCCCGACAGTGGGGTGAACACTGAAGCTTTCTTT
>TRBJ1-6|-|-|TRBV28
CASEFGGSSYNSPLHF
TGTGCCAGCGAATTTGGCGGTAGCTCCTATAATTCACCCCTCCACTTT
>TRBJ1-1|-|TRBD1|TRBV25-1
CASRGERGRSGAFF
TGTGCCAGCAGGGGTGAGAGGGGGCGATCCGGAGCTTTCTTT
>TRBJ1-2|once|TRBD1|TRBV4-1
CASSQLRTGNYGYTF
TGCGCCAGCAGCCAACTAAGGACAGGCAACTATGGCTACACCTTC
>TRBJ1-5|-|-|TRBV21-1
CASTRPNGQPQHF
TGTGCCAGCACCCGGCCAAACGGGCAGCCCCAGCATTTT
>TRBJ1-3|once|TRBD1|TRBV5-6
CASSLLDRAYSGNTIYF
TGTGCCAGCAGCTTGTTAGACAGGGCTTACTCTGGAAACACCATATATTTT
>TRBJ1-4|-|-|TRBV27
CASSWRWEGTNEKLFF
TGTGCCAGCAGTTGGAGGTGGGAGGGCACTAATGAAAAACTGTTTTTT
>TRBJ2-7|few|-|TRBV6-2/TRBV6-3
CASSYSSLLYEQYF
TGTGCCAGCAGTTACTCGAGTCTCCTCTACGAGCAGTACTTC
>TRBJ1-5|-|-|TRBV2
CASLGRQEGNQPQHF
TGTGCCAGCCTCGGACGTCAGGAGGGCAATCAGCCCCAGCATTTT
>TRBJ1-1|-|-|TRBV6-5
CASRQAVEGTEAFF
TGTGCCAGCAGACAAGCGGTGGAGGGGACTGAAGCTTTCTTT
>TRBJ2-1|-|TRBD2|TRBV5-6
CASSLVQGGVPIHNEQFF
TGTGCCAGCAGCTTGGTGCAGGGAGGGGTCCCGATTCACAATGAGCAGTTCTTC
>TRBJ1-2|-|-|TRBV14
CASSQNRANYGYTF
TGTGCCAGCAGCCAAAATAGAGCGAACTATGGCTACACCTTC
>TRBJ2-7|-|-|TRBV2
CASRATGNKLGEQYF
TGTGCCAGCAGAGCTACAGGGAATAAGCTGGGCGAGCAGTACTTC
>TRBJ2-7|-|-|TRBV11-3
CASSLEPGSGEQYF
TGTGCCAGCAGCTTAGAGCCGGGTTCAGGGGAGCAGTACTTC
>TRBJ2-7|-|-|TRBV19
CASSIIGSSYEQYF
TGTGCCAGTAGTATCATCGGGAGCTCCTACGAGCAGTACTTC
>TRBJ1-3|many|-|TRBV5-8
CASSRRATSGNTIYF
TGTGCCAGCAGCCGGAGGGCTACATCTGGAAACACCATATATTTT
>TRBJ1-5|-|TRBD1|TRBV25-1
CASSRDSEGQPQHF
TGTGCCAGCAGTAGGGACAGCGAAGGTCAGCCCCAGCATTTT
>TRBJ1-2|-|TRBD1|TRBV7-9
CASSLMIPGTGRGGYTF
TGTGCCAGCAGCTTAATGATCCCCGGGACAGGGCGCGGGGGCTACACCTTC